This T cell receptor (beta chain) emerged from a study of identical twins listed by TCRdb under 2016. For the study in its entirety: The study deep-sequenced TCR alpha and beta repertoires from monozygotic twins, unrelated adults of various ages and cord blood to test whether fetal clonotypes persist. To rule out contamination, the twin experiments were replicated at different times with different library preparation protocols.

There are many counts of this clonotype. The clone's antigen remains unknown. Base-call qualities are not available, and no considerably larger clone is one nucleotide away. Every donor was a healthy Caucasian. Three pairs of female monozygotic twins, all aged 18 to 29 years, made up the twin cohort. Peripheral blood mononuclear cells were used as the source from which RNA for TCR libraries was isolated. Overall study results and their limits: Fewer insertions were carried by abundant cord blood beta clonotypes; a weaker similar trend was observed in young adult naive repertoires, while no such trend was observed in memory repertoires. The excess sharing between twins in beta out-of-frame sequences was weaker because fewer shared sequences reduced the signal-to-noise ratio. Compared with coincidental sharing between unrelated individuals, out-of-frame TCR alpha sequences shared between twins had an excess of sequences with low generation probability. Because the same donors could not be followed over many years, the conclusions relied on cross-sectional statistical analysis. Out-of-frame TCR alpha sharing in monozygotic twins was systematically underestimated by recombination models, whereas sharing between unrelated individuals was in agreement with the recombination models. Zero-insertion analyses could be partly confounded by invariant T cells such as MAIT and iNKT, although diverse VJ usage argued against such confounding for most clonotypes.

Preparation of the library involved 5' RACE. The sequencing machine was an Illumina HiSeq 2000. Template switching added a universal primer binding site, and the final cDNA carried a unique molecular identifier that allowed TCR cDNA molecules to be counted accurately. Specific primers in the conserved constant-segment region were used to synthesize first-strand cDNA for the TCR alpha and beta chains. To control for contamination, every cDNA library carried two barcodes: a SMART-Mk sample barcode plus Illumina barcodes. TruSeq adapter sequences and Illumina sample barcodes were added in two successive PCR steps. TCR alpha and beta cDNA libraries were sequenced on the Illumina HiSeq platform with custom primers. In the original analysis: Raw reads were processed with MiGEC to extract unique molecular identifiers, and MiXCR was used to determine CDR3 positions. For each individual, recombination models were inferred using an EM algorithm with the repgenHMM and IGoR tools. Shared clonotype analysis was performed with the tcR package in R, normalizing sharing by the product of cloneset sizes. To study raw recombination free of thymic and clonal selection effects, out-of-frame nonproductive sequences were analyzed. The public reads were reprocessed in TCRdb via fastp at Q25 and MiXCR, keeping in-frame beta chains. Rows matching on CDR3 protein sequence are summarized as one entry with the most common DNA and genes. In this record, the V and J calls reflect TCRdb's handling and not the investigators' own analysis. This sample holds a few hundred thousand distinct CDR3 sequences; more than 9% were observed only once. Clones ranked in the top ten supply 2.5% to 3.5% of the sample.

V sheds 6 bases and J sheds 4 bases, leaving 21 bases between their ends. Counted from cysteine to phenylalanine, this CDR3 has 16 amino acids. Of the read, only the CDR3 DNA is kept; its 48 bases are in frame from base 1. The sample was also reused in another study, on yellow fever vaccine responses in identical twins. The second study's authors report: According to the authors, in identical twins the way T cells responded to vaccination appeared partly convergent and partly personalized. In identical twins, the study followed T cell clones that responded to the vaccine with precision.

Recombination linked TRBV12-3 or TRBV12-4 to TRBJ2-5; the D gene remains uncertain. The sequencing sample was made of PBMCs. The clonotype originates from a woman under 30 in good health. The DNA sequence reads TGTGCCAGCAGGGGCTTGGAGAATGGCTTGGGAGAGACCCAGTACTTC. This sequence encodes CASRGLENGLGETQYF.